The next 26 T cell receptor beta chains were all read from a single sample in a study of T cells in Graves' hyperthyroidism and ophthalmopathy. Amplification of TCR beta CDR3 regions used RNA as the template. The HTBI primer set drove a first-round RT-PCR of the TCR CDR3. Each CDR3 protein gets one entry after TCRdb re-called the multiplex PCR reads with MiXCR. Of under 250,000 distinct CDR3 sequences detected, less than 20% appear once; the ten largest clones hold 53%. The specimen sequenced was blood. The source of these receptors is a woman in her forties or fifties with Graves' hyperthyroidism.

This clonotype came up many times. The chain combines TRBV7-8 with TRBJ2-3; TRBD2 might be the D (5 bases). Germline V gene lookup returns CDR1 SGHVS and CDR2 FQNEAQ. V was clipped by 2 bases and J by 1 base, with 13 bases between them. CDR3 length: 16 residues. The CDR3 protein is CASSLPSGPGTDTQYF. The CDR3 DNA is TGTGCCAGCAGCTTACCCAGCGGTCCAGGCACAGATACGCAGTATTTT.

This clonotype was picked up a small number of times. It may be a read error: a sequence one base away is much more abundant. This chain joins TRBV20-1 and TRBJ1-1; no clear D. V was cut by 6 bases and J by 0 bases, with 2 bases left in between. Germline V gene sequence: CDR1 DFQATT, CDR2 SNEGSKA (reference sequence). The CDR3 length is 10 residues. The CDR3 loop is CSALNTEAFF. CDR3 bases: TGCAGTGCCTTGAACACTGAAGCTTTCTTT.

This clonotype was seen at least ten times. The J gene is TRBJ2-3, the V gene TRBV6-1, with a weak D call TRBD2 (7 bases). Trimming left V 5 bases short and J 0 bases short, with 15 bases between. Germline V gives CDR1 MNHNS, CDR2 SASEGT. CDR3 length equals 16 residues. The CDR3 region is CASSYRGGGSTDTQYF. Written as DNA, the CDR3 is TGTGCCAGCAGTTACCGAGGGGGGGGCAGCACAGATACGCAGTATTTT.

In the case of this clonotype: At one of its ends the junction is not consistent with the germline gene, which may arise from a read error. The V call is TRBV5-8, the J call TRBJ1-2, with a possible D match to TRBD1 (6 bases). CDR1 and CDR2 from the germline V gene are SGHTS and YDEGEE. This CDR3 region has 16 residues. The CDR3 nucleotides read TGCGCCAGCAGCTTGGGGGGCAGGGAACAGAACTATGGCTACACCTTC. Encoded protein: CASSLGGREQNYGYTF.

V usage is TRBV2 and J usage is TRBJ1-6, with 7 bases identical to TRBD1. The CDR3 loop spans 14 amino acids. Germline V gene lookup returns CDR1 SNHLY and CDR2 FYNNEI. V lost 2 bases, J lost 10 bases, and 5 bases stayed unmatched. The CDR3 sequence: CASSEQGGGSPLHF. CDR3 DNA: TGTGCCAGCAGTGAACAGGGGGGAGGATCACCCCTCCACTTT.

This clonotype has ten or more counts. This rearrangement joins TRBV10-3 to TRBJ1-2, with a tentative D call TRBD1 (5 bases). Trimming left V 11 bases short and J 8 bases short, with 18 bases between. CDR1 ENHRY and CDR2 SYGVKD come from the germline V gene. The CDR3 sequence is 12 residues long. CDR3: CAGGTDQRGYTF. The CDR3 region has the DNA TGTGCCGGTGGGACGGATCAGCGGGGCTACACCTTC.

This clonotype was found many times. This sequence joins TRBV24-1 and TRBJ2-1, with no clear D. The CDR3 runs 11 residues. V lost 9 bases and J lost 3, with 5 bases in between. Germline assignment: CDR1 KGHDR and CDR2 SFDVKD. DNA of the CDR3: TGTGCCACCGAGCTCTACAATGAGCAGTTCTTC. Protein: CATELYNEQFF.

This clonotype came up many times. V and J are TRBV29-1 and TRBJ1-1; 8 bases line up with TRBD1. CDR1 and CDR2 from the germline V gene are SQVTM and ANQGSEA. The V gene end was trimmed by 6 bases and the J gene end by 0 bases; junction bases not matched to a gene: 12. This CDR3 is built from 16 residues. The CDR3 DNA follows: TGCAGCGTACCGACTAAGGGGACAGGACTGAACACTGAAGCTTTCTTT. Translation: CSVPTKGTGLNTEAFF.

As regards this clonotype: A much larger clone lies a single base off, so this may be a read error. This sequence joins TRBV5-1 and TRBJ1-1; a possible D gene is TRBD1 (6 bases). The CDR3 runs 13 residues. Germline CDR1 is SGHRS and CDR2 is YFSETQ. As DNA, the CDR3 is TGCGCCAGCAGCTTACAGGGCGACACTGGAGCTTTCTTT. Its protein is CASSLQGDTGAFF.

This clonotype was observed many times. The V gene is TRBV2, the J gene TRBJ2-3; D remains unclear. V was clipped by 0 bases and J by 2 bases, with 15 bases between them. The CDR3 has 17 residues. Germline values: CDR1 SNHLY, CDR2 FYNNEI. Written as DNA, the CDR3 is TGTGCCAGCAGTGAAGCGGCACAACCCTGGGCCACAGATACGCAGTATTTT. Amino acid sequence: CASSEAAQPWATDTQYF.

This clonotype was recorded a few times. The chain has TRBV10-3 and TRBJ2-5; TRBD2 aligns across 12 bases. This CDR3 is 17 amino acids long. In germline, CDR1 is ENHRY, CDR2 SYGVKD. Losses at the gene ends were 3 bases for V and 0 bases for J; bases not matched to a gene: 5. CDR3 coding DNA: TGTGCCATCAGTGACCCTAGCGGGAGGGCCTACCAAGAGACCCAGTACTTC. This encodes CAISDPSGRAYQETQYF.

The chain couples TRBV11-2 to TRBJ1-2; 8 nucleotides agree with TRBD1. The CDR3 covers 18 residues. Germline V gene data show CDR1 as SGHAT and CDR2 as FQNNGV. Germline trimming cut 5 bases from V and 1 base from J; bases unmatched to any gene: 15. For the CDR3, the DNA is TGTGCCAGCAGCCCGACAGGGGCCCAGAGGGGACATAACTATGGCTACACCTTC. This codes for CASSPTGAQRGHNYGYTF.

This clonotype was seen repeatedly, ten times or more. The chain links TRBV30 to TRBJ2-7, with a weak D call TRBD1 (6 bases). The germline V and J ends were trimmed by 0 bases and 0 bases, with 12 bases remaining between them. Germline values: CDR1 GTSNPN, CDR2 SVGIG (reference sequence). This CDR3 has 15 residues. CDR3 sequence reads: CAWSVGTSGSYEQYF. The CDR3 DNA is TGTGCCTGGAGTGTAGGGACATCGGGCTCCTACGAGCAGTACTTC.

This clonotype was seen repeatedly, ten times or more. The J gene is TRBJ2-1, the V gene TRBV20-1; TRBD2 matches 8 bases. V lost 6 bases, J lost 2 bases, and 12 bases stayed unmatched. The V gene's germline CDR1 is DFQATT and CDR2 SNEGSKA (reference sequence). This CDR3 has 16 residues. The DNA for the CDR3 is TGCAGTGCCCTTCACCAAGCGGGAGCCCCCTACAATGAGCAGTTCTTC. Translating it yields CSALHQAGAPYNEQFF.

The genes are TRBV18 and TRBJ1-1, with a weak D call TRBD1 (5 bases). Trimming stripped 10 bases from V and 4 bases from J, with 28 bases between. This CDR3 contains 17 residues. In germline, CDR1 is KGHSH, CDR2 LQKENI. The CDR3 coding sequence is TGTGCCACCGGATCGAGGGCTCAACAGGAAGGGGTCACTGAAGCTTTCTTT. Its protein is CATGSRAQQEGVTEAFF.

The table lists this clonotype with many counts. The chain is built from TRBV28 and TRBJ2-5; 10 nucleotides agree with TRBD1. V shed 4 bases, J shed 5 bases, and the junction held 7 bases outside the gene matches. This CDR3 contains 15 residues. In germline, CDR1 is MDHEN, CDR2 SYDVKM. DNA of the CDR3: TGTGCCAGCAGTTCCCCGGGACAGGGGAGGGAGACCCAGTACTTC. It translates to CASSSPGQGRETQYF.

J is TRBJ2-1 and V is TRBV6-1; TRBD2 agrees at 14 bases. Germline V gene lookup returns CDR1 MNHNS and CDR2 SASEGT. CDR3 size: 17 residues. The V segment lost 5 bases and the J segment 7 bases; nucleotides outside the gene matches: 10. CDR3 sequence reads: CASSYREGLAGVNEQFF. Here the CDR3 DNA reads TGTGCCAGCAGTTACAGGGAGGGACTAGCGGGAGTAAATGAGCAGTTCTTC.

This chain joins TRBV7-9 and TRBJ1-1, with D perhaps matching TRBD1 (5 bases). V lost 1 base, J lost 0 bases, and 9 bases lay in between. Germline V gene lookup returns CDR1 SEHNR and CDR2 FQNEAQ (reference sequence). CDR3 length: 15 amino acids. The CDR3: CASSLGGAVNTEAFF. The CDR3 nucleotides read TGTGCCAGCAGCTTAGGGGGCGCAGTGAACACTGAAGCTTTCTTT.

Ten or more counts support this clonotype. The chain carries TRBV18 and TRBJ1-1, with a possible D match to TRBD1 (6 bases). The V gene lost 4 bases and the J gene lost 3 bases, with 15 bases spanning the gap. The germline gives CDR1 KGHSH, CDR2 LQKENI. There are 15 residues in the CDR3. The CDR3 spells CASSQPGGSDTEAFF. CDR3 DNA: TGTGCCAGCTCACAACCGGGGGGCTCGGACACTGAAGCTTTCTTT.

This clonotype was detected ten times or more. The rearrangement uses TRBV6-1 and TRBJ1-5, with TRBD1 matching 9 bases. The CDR3 covers 15 residues. V lost 7 bases to trimming and J lost 0 bases; unmatched junction nucleotides: 4. Germline loops: CDR1 MNHNS, CDR2 SASEGT. The CDR3 DNA follows: TGTGCCAGCACCTGGACAGGGGATAGCAATCAGCCCCAGCATTTT. Its translation is CASTWTGDSNQPQHF.

In this sample, this clonotype turned up many times. The gene calls are TRBV6-1 and TRBJ2-1; 10 bases map to TRBD1. J was trimmed by 5 bases and V by 10 bases; bases with no gene match: 14. The CDR3 loop spans 16 amino acids. Germline lookup yields CDR1 MNHNS and CDR2 SASEGT. The CDR3 here is CATNQNSGTGDNEQFF. The CDR3 nucleotides are TGTGCCACCAACCAAAACTCCGGGACAGGGGACAATGAGCAGTTCTTC.

This clonotype has at least ten counts. V is TRBV30 and J is TRBJ2-3; TRBD1 agrees at 8 bases. This CDR3 is built from 15 residues. Germline assignment: CDR1 GTSNPN and CDR2 SVGIG (reference sequence). Trimming cost V 3 bases and J 2 bases; bases outside gene matches: 7. CDR3 in DNA: TGTGCCTGGAGCCAGGGACAGGAGTTCACAGATACGCAGTATTTT. Its protein product is CAWSQGQEFTDTQYF.

The table lists this clonotype with many counts. The rearrangement links TRBV15 to TRBJ2-3; a weak D match, TRBD2 (5 bases). Germline V gene lookup returns CDR1 LNHNV and CDR2 YYDKDF (reference sequence). V was shortened by 1 base and J by 0 bases, with 11 bases between the two germline ends. CDR3 length equals 16 residues. CDR3 protein: CATSRAPRGSTDTQYF. DNA of the CDR3: TGTGCCACCAGCAGAGCCCCCCGCGGGAGCACAGATACGCAGTATTTT.

This clonotype was counted ten times or more. The chain carries TRBV6-1 and TRBJ2-1, with TRBD2 matching 7 bases. J was trimmed by 0 bases and V by 8 bases; bases with no gene match: 10. The CDR3 loop spans 16 amino acids. Germline values: CDR1 MNHNS, CDR2 SASEGT. The CDR3 reads CASSQGAGSSYNEQFF. DNA of the CDR3: TGTGCCAGCTCCCAGGGAGCGGGAAGCTCCTACAATGAGCAGTTCTTC.

This clonotype has a count of ten or more. V usage is TRBV20-1 and J usage is TRBJ1-3, with D hard to call. Germline V gives CDR1 DFQATT, CDR2 SNEGSKA (reference sequence). Trimming stripped 0 bases from V and 4 bases from J, with 16 bases between. This CDR3 is built from 16 residues. The CDR3, as DNA: TGCAGTGCTAGAGATTCTGGGAATTCGGTAGGAAACACCATATATTTT. Its protein product is CSARDSGNSVGNTIYF.

This clonotype was observed many times. The CDR3 DNA follows: TGTGCCAGCAGCTTATCCGGGAGGTCACCCTACGAGCAGTACTTC. Amino acid sequence: CASSLSGRSPYEQYF. The chain carries TRBV11-2 and TRBJ2-7; TRBD2 matches at 7 bases. This CDR3 has 15 residues. Per germline, CDR1 SGHAT and CDR2 FQNNGV. The V segment lost 2 bases and the J segment 2 bases; nucleotides outside the gene matches: 6.